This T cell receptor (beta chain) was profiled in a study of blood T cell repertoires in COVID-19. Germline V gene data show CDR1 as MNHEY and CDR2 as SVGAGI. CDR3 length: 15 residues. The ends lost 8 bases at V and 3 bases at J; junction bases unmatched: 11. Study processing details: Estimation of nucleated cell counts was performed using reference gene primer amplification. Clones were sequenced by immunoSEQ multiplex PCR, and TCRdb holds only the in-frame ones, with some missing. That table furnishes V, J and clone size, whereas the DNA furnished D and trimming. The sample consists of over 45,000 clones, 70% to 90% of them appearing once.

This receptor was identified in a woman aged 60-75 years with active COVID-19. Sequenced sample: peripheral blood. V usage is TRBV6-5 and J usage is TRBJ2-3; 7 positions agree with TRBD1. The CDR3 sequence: CASGIQGIRTDTQYF. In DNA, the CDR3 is TGTGCCAGCGGAATACAGGGGATTAGGACAGATACGCAGTATTTT.